This T cell receptor beta chain was sequenced for a study of CD8 T cells in ankylosing spondylitis. Findings and caveats of the study: Significant enrichment of disease-linked clones was reported in matched ankylosing spondylitis synovial fluid. Clones that were linked to disease were CD8+ and were relatively rare in peripheral blood. Some of the motif variants had earlier been found in reactive arthritis patients' fluid and blood.

TCRdb processed the 5' RACE reads anew with MiXCR; each CDR3 protein has one entry. The repertoire has approximately 150,000 distinct CDR3 sequences, around 42% of them found once; the top ten carry roughly 15%. Turning to this clonotype: The target antigen is unknown.

This sequence was found in a male donor with ankylosing spondylitis. Sequencing was carried out using synovial fluid, either unsorted or a sorted T cell fraction (not recorded which).

The CDR3 region is CASSATSSLRTDTQYF. The CDR3 bases are TGTGCCAGCAGTGCCACTAGCTCACTACGCACAGATACGCAGTATTTT. The V and J genes are TRBV27 and TRBJ2-3; D may be TRBD2 (6 bases). CDR3 size: 16 residues. V was clipped by 5 bases and J by 1 base, with 16 bases between them. CDR1 is MNHEY, CDR2 SMNVEV, per germline (reference sequence).